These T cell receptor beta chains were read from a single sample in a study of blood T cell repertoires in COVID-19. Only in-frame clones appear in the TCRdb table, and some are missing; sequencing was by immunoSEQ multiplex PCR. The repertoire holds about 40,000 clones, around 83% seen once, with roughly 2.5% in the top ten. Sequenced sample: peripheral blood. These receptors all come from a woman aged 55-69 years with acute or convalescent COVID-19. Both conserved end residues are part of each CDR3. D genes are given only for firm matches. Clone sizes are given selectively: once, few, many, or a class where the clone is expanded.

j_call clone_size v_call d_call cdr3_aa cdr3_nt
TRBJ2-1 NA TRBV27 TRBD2 CASSFTSGRRNEQFF TGTGCCAGCAGTTTCACTAGCGGGAGGCGAAATGAGCAGTTCTTC
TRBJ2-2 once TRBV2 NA CASKEWDTPNTGELFF TGTGCCAGCAAGGAATGGGACACCCCGAACACCGGGGAGCTGTTTTTT
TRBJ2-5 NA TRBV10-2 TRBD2 CASSESTGGSRSVETQYF TGCGCCAGCAGTGAGTCGACGGGGGGATCCAGGTCCGTGGAGACCCAGTACTTC
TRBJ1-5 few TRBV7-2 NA CASSLESGANSNQPQHF TGTGCCAGCAGCTTAGAATCAGGGGCCAATAGCAATCAGCCCCAGCATTTT
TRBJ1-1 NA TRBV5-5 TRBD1 CASSSGTGVRNTEAFF TGTGCCAGCAGCTCCGGGACAGGGGTTAGAAACACTGAAGCTTTCTTT
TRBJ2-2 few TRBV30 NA CAWRDSNTGELFF TGTGCCTGGCGCGACTCGAACACCGGGGAGCTGTTTTTT
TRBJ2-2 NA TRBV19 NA CASSIVSGTGELFF TGTGCCAGTAGTATAGTATCGGGAACCGGGGAGCTGTTTTTT
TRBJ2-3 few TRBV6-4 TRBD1 CASSDRGLDTDTQYF TGTGCCAGCAGTGACAGGGGGCTCGACACAGATACGCAGTATTTT
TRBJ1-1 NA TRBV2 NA CASSWKRETEAFF TGTGCCAGCAGTTGGAAAAGGGAGACTGAAGCTTTCTTT
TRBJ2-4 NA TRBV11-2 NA CASSDRSGGDIQYF TGTGCCAGCAGCGATCGTTCCGGCGGAGACATTCAGTACTTC
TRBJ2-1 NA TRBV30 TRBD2 CAWSVSISGSGRFF TGTGCCTGGAGTGTATCGATTAGCGGGAGTGGACGGTTCTTC
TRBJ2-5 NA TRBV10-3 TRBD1 CAISESTMGQGMYETQYF TGTGCCATCAGTGAGTCGACCATGGGACAGGGGATGTATGAGACCCAGTACTTC
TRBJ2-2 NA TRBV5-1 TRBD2 CASSLVGLAGGTGELFF TGCGCCAGCAGCTTGGTGGGACTAGCGGGGGGCACCGGGGAGCTGTTTTTT
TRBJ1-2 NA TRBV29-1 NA CSVAPGGGVYGYTF TGCAGCGTTGCTCCAGGAGGCGGGGTCTATGGCTACACCTTC
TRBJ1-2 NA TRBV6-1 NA CASSEGATGLNYGYTF TGTGCCAGCAGCGAAGGGGCGACAGGTCTAAATTATGGCTACACCTTC
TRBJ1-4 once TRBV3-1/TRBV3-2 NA CASSPRRDGEKLFF TGTGCCAGCAGCCCTCGGAGAGATGGTGAAAAACTGTTTTTT
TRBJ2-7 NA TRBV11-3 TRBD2 CASSSGLASSYEQYF TGTGCCAGCAGCTCGGGACTAGCGAGTTCCTACGAGCAGTACTTC
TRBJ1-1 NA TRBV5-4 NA CASGSGGKAEAFF TGTGCCAGCGGTTCCGGGGGGAAGGCTGAAGCTTTCTTT
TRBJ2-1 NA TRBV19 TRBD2 CASSTFSGRANEQFF TGTGCCAGTAGTACGTTCAGCGGGAGGGCCAATGAGCAGTTCTTC
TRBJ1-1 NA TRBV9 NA CATPLWGGTEAFF TGTGCCACCCCATTGTGGGGGGGGACTGAAGCTTTCTTT
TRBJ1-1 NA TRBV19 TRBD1 CASSPYYGTGNTEAFF TGTGCCAGTAGTCCGTATTACGGGACAGGGAACACTGAAGCTTTCTTT
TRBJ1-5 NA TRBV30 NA CAWSYGSGNQPQHF TGTGCCTGGAGCTACGGTTCGGGCAATCAGCCCCAGCATTTT
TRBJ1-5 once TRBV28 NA CASSFGGSQPQHF TGTGCCAGCAGTTTCGGGGGGAGTCAGCCCCAGCATTTT
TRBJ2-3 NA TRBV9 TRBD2 CASSRTSGEWDTQYF TGTGCCAGCAGCCGGACTAGCGGGGAATGGGATACGCAGTATTTT
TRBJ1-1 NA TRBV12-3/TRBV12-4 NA CATSLGPEAFF TGTGCCACCTCCCTGGGGCCTGAAGCTTTCTTT
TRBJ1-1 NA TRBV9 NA CASSVEAMVPRGTEAFF TGTGCCAGCAGCGTAGAAGCCATGGTACCCCGGGGCACTGAAGCTTTCTTT
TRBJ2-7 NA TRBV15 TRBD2 CATSTRAGLAGEGEQYF TGTGCCACCAGCACCCGAGCGGGACTAGCGGGGGAGGGCGAGCAGTACTTC
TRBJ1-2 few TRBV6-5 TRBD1 CASSWTGGYGYTF TGTGCCAGCAGTTGGACAGGGGGCTATGGCTACACCTTC
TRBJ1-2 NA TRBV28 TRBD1 CASKTGNSYYGYTF TGTGCCAGCAAGACAGGGAACTCGTACTATGGCTACACCTTC
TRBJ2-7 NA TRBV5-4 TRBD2 CASSPAGGQGWAEQYF TGTGCCAGCAGCCCCGCGGGGGGGCAGGGGTGGGCCGAGCAGTACTTC
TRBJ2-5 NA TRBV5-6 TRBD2 CASRTSGIITQYF TGTGCCAGCAGGACTAGCGGGATTATCACCCAGTACTTC
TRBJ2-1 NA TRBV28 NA CASSSPSGRGPANEQFF TGTGCCAGCAGTTCCCCCTCGGGGCGGGGGCCCGCCAATGAGCAGTTCTTC
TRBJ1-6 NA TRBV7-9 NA CASSGGSLSDNSPLHF TGTGCCAGCAGCGGAGGGTCCCTCTCCGATAATTCACCCCTCCACTTT
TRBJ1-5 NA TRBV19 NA CASSMRQGGVKGNQPQHF TGTGCCAGTAGTATGCGGCAGGGAGGGGTTAAGGGGAATCAGCCCCAGCATTTT
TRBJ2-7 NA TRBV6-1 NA CASSERSAYEQYF TGTGCCAGCAGTGAACGTAGTGCATACGAGCAGTACTTC
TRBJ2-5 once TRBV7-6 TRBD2 CASVSGAGAQETQYF TGTGCCAGCGTTTCCGGAGCGGGGGCTCAAGAGACCCAGTACTTC
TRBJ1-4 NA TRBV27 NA CASRPISGSTNEKLFF TGTGCCAGCAGACCAATATCAGGGTCGACTAATGAAAAACTGTTTTTT
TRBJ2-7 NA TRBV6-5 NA CASTQGGARAYEQYF TGTGCCAGCACCCAAGGGGGGGCCCGCGCCTACGAGCAGTACTTC
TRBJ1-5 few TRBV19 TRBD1 CASSGTALGTQHF TGTGCCAGTAGCGGGACAGCCTTGGGGACCCAGCATTTT
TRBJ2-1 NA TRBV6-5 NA CASMEGYGQFF TGTGCCAGCATGGAGGGGTACGGGCAGTTCTTC
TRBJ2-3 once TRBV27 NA CASSRNRGARTDTQYF TGTGCCAGCAGTAGGAACCGGGGGGCTCGGACAGATACGCAGTATTTT
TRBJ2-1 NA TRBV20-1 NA CSATLEYEQFF TGCAGTGCCACCCTTGAGTATGAGCAGTTCTTC